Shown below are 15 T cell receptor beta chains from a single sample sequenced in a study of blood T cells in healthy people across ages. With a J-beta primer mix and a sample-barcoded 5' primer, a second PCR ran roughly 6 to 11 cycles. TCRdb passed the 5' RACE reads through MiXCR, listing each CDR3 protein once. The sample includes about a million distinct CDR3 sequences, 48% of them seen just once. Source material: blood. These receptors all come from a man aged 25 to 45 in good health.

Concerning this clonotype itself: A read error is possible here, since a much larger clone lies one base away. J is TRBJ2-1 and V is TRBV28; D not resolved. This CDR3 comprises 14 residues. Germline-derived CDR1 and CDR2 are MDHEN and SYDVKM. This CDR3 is CTSSPGGATNEQFF. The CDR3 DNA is TGTACCAGCTCCCCTGGTGGAGCGACCAATGAGCAGTTCTTC.

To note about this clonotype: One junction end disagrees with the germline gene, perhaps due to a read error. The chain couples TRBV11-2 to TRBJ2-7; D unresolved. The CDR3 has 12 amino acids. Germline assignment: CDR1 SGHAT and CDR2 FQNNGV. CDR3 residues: CAGSPRGYEQYF. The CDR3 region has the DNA TGTGCCGGCAGCCCTCGAGGATACGAGCAGTACTTC. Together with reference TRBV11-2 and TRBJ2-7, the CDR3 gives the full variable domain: EAGVAQSPRYKIIEKRQSVAFWCNPISGHATLYWYQQILGQGPKLLIQFQNNGVVDDSQLPKDRFSAERLKGVDSTLKIQPAKLEDSAVYLCAGSPRGYEQYFGPGTRLTVT.

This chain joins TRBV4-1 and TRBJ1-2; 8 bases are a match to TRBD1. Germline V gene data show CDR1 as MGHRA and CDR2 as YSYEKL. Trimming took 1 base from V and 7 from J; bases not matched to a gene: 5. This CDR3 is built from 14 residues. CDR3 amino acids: CASSQGQGAAGYTF. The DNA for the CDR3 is TGCGCCAGCAGCCAAGGGCAGGGGGCGGCTGGCTACACCTTC.

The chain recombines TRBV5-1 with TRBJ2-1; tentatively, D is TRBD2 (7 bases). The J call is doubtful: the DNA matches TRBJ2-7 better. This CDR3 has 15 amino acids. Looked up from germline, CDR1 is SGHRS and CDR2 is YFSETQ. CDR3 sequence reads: CASSYEGGAVFEQYF. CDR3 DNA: TGCGCCAGTTCCTACGAAGGGGGGGCGGTATTTGAGCAGTACTTC.

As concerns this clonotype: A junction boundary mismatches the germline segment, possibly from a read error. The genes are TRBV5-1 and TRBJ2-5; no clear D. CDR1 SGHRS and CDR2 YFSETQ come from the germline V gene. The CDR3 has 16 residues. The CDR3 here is CANSLDMGNLQETQYF. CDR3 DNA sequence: TGCGCCAACAGCTTGGATATGGGGAATCTCCAAGAGACCCAGTACTTC.

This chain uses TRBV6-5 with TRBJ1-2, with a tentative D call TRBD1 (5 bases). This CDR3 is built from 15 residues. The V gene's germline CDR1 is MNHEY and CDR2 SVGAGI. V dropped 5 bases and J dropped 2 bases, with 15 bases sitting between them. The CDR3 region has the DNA TGTGCCAGCAGTAGGGGCGGAACTTTGAACTATGGCTACACCTTC. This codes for CASSRGGTLNYGYTF.

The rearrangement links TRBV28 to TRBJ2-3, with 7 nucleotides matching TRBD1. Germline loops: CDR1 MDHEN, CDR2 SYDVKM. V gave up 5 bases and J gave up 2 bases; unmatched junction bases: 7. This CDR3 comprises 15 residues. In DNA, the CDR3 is TGTGCCAGCAGTATTCGGGACAGCCACACAGATACGCAGTATTTT. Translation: CASSIRDSHTDTQYF.

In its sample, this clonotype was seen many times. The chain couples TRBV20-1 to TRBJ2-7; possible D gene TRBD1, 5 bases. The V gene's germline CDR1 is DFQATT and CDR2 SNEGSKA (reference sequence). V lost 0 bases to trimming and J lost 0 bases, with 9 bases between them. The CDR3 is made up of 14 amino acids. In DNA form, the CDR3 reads TGCAGTGCTAGAGATCTAGGGGCCTCCTACGAGCAGTACTTC. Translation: CSARDLGASYEQYF.

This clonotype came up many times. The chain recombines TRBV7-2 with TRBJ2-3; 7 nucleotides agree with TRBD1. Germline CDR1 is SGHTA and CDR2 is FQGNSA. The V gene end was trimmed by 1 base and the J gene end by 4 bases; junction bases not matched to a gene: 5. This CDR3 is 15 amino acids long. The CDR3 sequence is CASSLDRQGSDTQYF. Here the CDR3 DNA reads TGTGCCAGCAGCTTAGACCGACAGGGATCAGATACGCAGTATTTT.

The CDR3 spells CASSQLVGLASNEQFF. The CDR3 DNA reads TGTGCCAGCAGCCAACTTGTAGGACTAGCATCCAATGAGCAGTTCTTC. The chain employs TRBV3-1 and TRBJ2-1; 8 positions match TRBD2. The ends lost 2 bases at V and 6 bases at J; junction bases unmatched: 9. Germline CDR1 reads LGHDT; CDR2 reads YNNKEL (reference sequence). CDR3 length: 16 amino acids.

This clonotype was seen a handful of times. The CDR3 reads CASSQGTGVSSPLHF. CDR3 DNA: TGCGCCAGCAGCCAAGGGACAGGGGTAAGCTCACCCCTCCACTTT. The chain uses TRBV4-1 and TRBJ1-6; the match to TRBD1 covers 9 bases. The V segment lost 1 base and the J segment 10 bases; nucleotides outside the gene matches: 5. The CDR3 contains 15 residues. Per germline, CDR1 MGHRA and CDR2 YSYEKL.

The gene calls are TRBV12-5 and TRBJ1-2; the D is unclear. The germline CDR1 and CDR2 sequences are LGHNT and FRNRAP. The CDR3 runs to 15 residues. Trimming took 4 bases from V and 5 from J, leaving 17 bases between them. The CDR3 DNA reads TGTGCTAGTGGTTCGACACTCACTGGCCGATATGGCTACACCTTC. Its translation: CASGSTLTGRYGYTF. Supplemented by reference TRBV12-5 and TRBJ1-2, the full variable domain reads DARVTQTPRHKVTEMGQEVTMRCQPILGHNTVFWYRQTMMQGLELLAYFRNRAPLDDSGMPKDRFSAEMPDATLATLKIQPSEPRDSAVYFCASGSTLTGRYGYTFGSGTRLTVV.

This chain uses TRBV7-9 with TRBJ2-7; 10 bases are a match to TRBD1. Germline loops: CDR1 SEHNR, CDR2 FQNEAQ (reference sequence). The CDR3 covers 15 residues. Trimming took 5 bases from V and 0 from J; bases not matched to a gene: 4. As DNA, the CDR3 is TGTGCCAGCAGCACCGGACAGGGGGTCTCCTACGAGCAGTACTTC. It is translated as CASSTGQGVSYEQYF.

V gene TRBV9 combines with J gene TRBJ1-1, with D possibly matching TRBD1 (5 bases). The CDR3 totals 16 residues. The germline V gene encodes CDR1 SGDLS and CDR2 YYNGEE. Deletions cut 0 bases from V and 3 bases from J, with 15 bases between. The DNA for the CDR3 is TGTGCCAGCAGCGTAGACGTAAGGGGCGCGTACACTGAAGCTTTCTTT. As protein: CASSVDVRGAYTEAFF.

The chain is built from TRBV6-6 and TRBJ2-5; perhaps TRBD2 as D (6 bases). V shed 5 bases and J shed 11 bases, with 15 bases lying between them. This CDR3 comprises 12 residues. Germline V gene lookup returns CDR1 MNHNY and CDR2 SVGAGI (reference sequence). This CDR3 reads CASSTPSREQYF. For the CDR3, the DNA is TGTGCCAGCAGTACCCCATCCCGGGAGCAGTACTTC.